These 18 T cell receptor beta chains were sequenced from one sample in a study of graft-versus-host responses after intestinal transplantation. The antigens of these receptors remain unknown. Generated by immunoSEQ multiplex PCR, the TCRdb table keeps only in-frame clones and is missing some. The sample lists about 100,000 clones; more than 85% were seen once. Sequences were derived from unstimulated CD4+ T cells sorted from spleen or lymph node cells, sampled before transplant. These receptors were taken from a human donor who was the organ donor for an intestinal transplant.

The V gene is TRBV11-3, the J gene TRBJ1-3; D is unresolved. There are 18 residues in the CDR3. With 5 bases removed from V and 0 bases from J, the gap between germline ends came to 20 bases. Germline lookup yields CDR1 SGHNT and CDR2 YENEEA. The CDR3 DNA follows: TGTGCCAGCAGCCTACGGACGGGAGGAATATTCTCTGGAAACACCATATATTTT. Translated, it gives CASSLRTGGIFSGNTIYF.

The chain uses TRBV28 and TRBJ2-3; D unresolved. Germline CDR1 and CDR2: MDHEN and SYDVKM. The ends were cut back, 3 bases at V and 0 bases at J, with 10 bases in the middle. The CDR3 covers 15 residues. The CDR3 bases are TGTGCCAGCAGTTTGGGAATATCAAGCACAGATACGCAGTATTTT. Encoded protein: CASSLGISSTDTQYF. The variable domain in full, with the rest retrieved from reference TRBV28 and TRBJ2-3, is DVKVTQSSRYLVKRTGEKVFLECVQDMDHENMFWYRQDPGLGLRLIYFSYDVKMKEKGDIPEGYSVSREKKERFSLILESASTNQTSMYLCASSLGISSTDTQYFGPGTRLTVL.

The rearrangement links TRBV30 to TRBJ2-2; TRBD2 matches at 9 bases. This CDR3 is built from 15 residues. Germline V gives CDR1 GTSNPN, CDR2 SVGIG (reference sequence). V trimming: 2 bases; J trimming: 6 bases; junction bases outside the gene matches: 7. CDR3 loop: CAWSSSRGGAGELFF. DNA of the CDR3: TGTGCCTGGAGTTCTAGTCGCGGGGGGGCCGGGGAGCTGTTTTTT.

The chain carries TRBV2 and TRBJ1-1; the D gene is possibly TRBD1 (5 bases). This CDR3 comprises 13 residues. V was shortened by 6 bases and J by 4 bases, with 12 bases between the two germline ends. Germline assignment: CDR1 SNHLY and CDR2 FYNNEI. CDR3 DNA sequence: TGTGCCAGCAGGAACCGGGGCTTCACTGAAGCTTTCTTT. Its protein is CASRNRGFTEAFF.

The chain combines TRBV4-2 with TRBJ2-3; TRBD1 agrees at 8 bases. The V gene's germline CDR1 is LGHNA and CDR2 YNFKEQ. CDR3 size: 15 residues. V lost 4 bases to trimming and J lost 0 bases; unmatched junction nucleotides: 3. CDR3 protein: CASSPDRGSTDTQYF. The CDR3 DNA reads as TGTGCCAGCAGCCCTGACAGGGGCAGCACAGATACGCAGTATTTT.

The chain joins TRBV10-1 to TRBJ2-1, with no clear D. Germline V gene lookup returns CDR1 WNHNN and CDR2 SYGVQD (reference sequence). CDR3 length: 16 amino acids. V lost 8 bases, J lost 0 bases, and 17 bases lay in between. In nucleotides, the CDR3 is TGCGCCAGCCGCGTAGAGAAACTTGGCTCCTACAATGAGCAGTTCTTC. Its protein is CASRVEKLGSYNEQFF.

The rearrangement uses TRBV4-1 and TRBJ1-6; TRBD1 aligns across 10 bases. Germline V gene sequence: CDR1 MGHRA, CDR2 YSYEKL. V shed 4 bases and J 8 bases; nucleotides not matched to a gene: 5. The CDR3 consists of 15 residues. The CDR3 coding sequence is TGCGCCAGCAGCCGGACAGGGGGTTGGGATTCACCCCTCCACTTT. Amino acids: CASSRTGGWDSPLHF.

This chain joins TRBV5-6 and TRBJ1-1; TRBD1 matches at 7 bases. The CDR3 totals 16 residues. Germline CDR1 SGHDT, CDR2 YYEEEE. V shed 4 bases and J 1 base; nucleotides not matched to a gene: 10. The CDR3 DNA sequence: TGTGCCAGCAGCGGGGCCGGGACAGTGCGGAACACTGAAGCTTTCTTT. The encoded protein is CASSGAGTVRNTEAFF.

On this clone itself: The sample carries other DNA sequences with the same CDR3. CDR3 in amino acids: CASSLGGPYEQYF. CDR3 bases: TGTGCCAGCAGTTTGGGGGGTCCCTACGAGCAGTACTTC. The chain carries TRBV28 and TRBJ2-7, with a tentative D call TRBD2 (6 bases). The germline V gene encodes CDR1 MDHEN and CDR2 SYDVKM. The germline V and J ends were trimmed by 3 bases and 2 bases, with 8 bases remaining between them. The CDR3 covers 13 residues.

This clone was counted once. V usage is TRBV28 and J usage is TRBJ2-3, with TRBD1 matching 10 bases. The CDR3 is made up of 18 amino acids. Germline V gene data show CDR1 as MDHEN and CDR2 as SYDVKM. With 3 bases clipped from V and 2 bases from J, the junction kept 11 bases outside the gene matches. The CDR3 spells CASSFFWDRGSNTDTQYF. CDR3 DNA sequence: TGTGCCAGCAGTTTTTTTTGGGACAGGGGATCCAACACAGATACGCAGTATTTT.

About this clone itself: The same CDR3 arises from other DNA sequences in this sample as well. The V gene is TRBV6-5, the J gene TRBJ1-2; TRBD1 agrees at 7 bases. This CDR3 has 13 amino acids. J was trimmed by 1 base and V by 5 bases; bases with no gene match: 1. Germline-derived CDR1 and CDR2 are MNHEY and SVGAGI. CDR3 nucleotide sequence: TGTGCCAGCAGTCGACAGGGTAACTATGGCTACACCTTC. Protein product: CASSRQGNYGYTF.

The CDR3 region has the DNA TGTGCCAGCAGAAACAGAGATCAGCCCCAGCATTTT. It yields the protein CASRNRDQPQHF. The chain recombines TRBV7-9 with TRBJ1-5; D gene ambiguous. CDR3 length equals 12 residues. The germline V gene encodes CDR1 SEHNR and CDR2 FQNEAQ (reference sequence). The ends were cut back, 6 bases at V and 5 bases at J, with 8 bases in the middle.

This chain uses TRBV5-1 with TRBJ1-6; possibly TRBD1 for D (5 bases). Germline values: CDR1 SGHRS, CDR2 YFSETQ. CDR3 size: 14 residues. V gave up 0 bases and J gave up 10 bases, with 11 bases separating them. The CDR3 nucleotides read TGCGCCAGCAGCTTGGGACGGGGGAGGTCACCCCTCCACTTT. Translation gives CASSLGRGRSPLHF.

The chain combines TRBV27 with TRBJ1-6; D not certain. Germline-derived CDR1 and CDR2 are MNHEY and SMNVEV (reference sequence). Trimming removed 6 bases from V and 6 bases from J, with 15 bases in between. The CDR3 is made up of 15 amino acids. CDR3 in amino acids: CASRSLWYGNSPLHF. DNA of the CDR3: TGTGCCAGCAGATCTTTGTGGTACGGTAATTCACCCCTCCACTTT.

The chain is built from TRBV28 and TRBJ1-1; 7 bases are shared with TRBD1. V trimming: 7 bases; J trimming: 5 bases; junction bases outside the gene matches: 10. Germline values: CDR1 MDHEN, CDR2 SYDVKM. This CDR3 is 14 amino acids long. This chain's CDR3 is CASTLLGQKTEAFF. CDR3 DNA sequence: TGTGCCAGCACCCTACTGGGACAGAAGACTGAAGCTTTCTTT.

The chain couples TRBV19 to TRBJ2-5, with D maybe TRBD1 (6 bases). This CDR3 has 13 residues. V was shortened by 4 bases and J by 5 bases, with 11 bases between the two germline ends. Per the germline V gene, CDR1 is LNHDA and CDR2 is SQIVND (reference sequence). The CDR3, as DNA: TGTGCCAGTAGTACGGACAGACGCGAGACCCAGTACTTC. Translating gives CASSTDRRETQYF.

This CDR3 reads CASSQWQVKSSNQPQHF. The CDR3 nucleotides read TGCGCCAGCAGTCAATGGCAAGTAAAAAGCAGCAATCAGCCCCAGCATTTT. The chain uses TRBV23-1 and TRBJ1-5; D is undetermined. TRBV23-1 counts as an open reading frame of uncertain function. V lost 1 base and J 1 base, leaving 14 bases between the germline ends. The CDR3 is 17 residues long.

This clone turned up a few times. V usage is TRBV28 and J usage is TRBJ1-4; 7 bases fit TRBD1. CDR1 MDHEN and CDR2 SYDVKM come from the germline V gene. CDR3 length equals 14 residues. Losses at the gene ends were 3 bases for V and 8 bases for J; bases not matched to a gene: 6. The CDR3 sequence is CASSFKGASEKLFF. DNA for the CDR3: TGTGCCAGCAGTTTTAAGGGGGCGTCGGAAAAACTGTTTTTT. Based on the CDR3 plus reference TRBV28 and TRBJ1-4, the full variable domain is DVKVTQSSRYLVKRTGEKVFLECVQDMDHENMFWYRQDPGLGLRLIYFSYDVKMKEKGDIPEGYSVSREKKERFSLILESASTNQTSMYLCASSFKGASEKLFFGSGTQLSVL.